The T cell receptor beta chain described here comes from a study of cytomegalovirus exposure and HLA in healthy donors. Trimming pared 0 bases from V and 6 bases from J, leaving 11 bases between. The germline V gene has CDR1 MGHRA and CDR2 YSYEKL. CDR3 length: 14 amino acids. A note on this clone: Antigen unknown.

PCR was performed using 60 Vbeta and 13 Jbeta primers. TCRdb's table, derived via immunoSEQ multiplex PCR, lists solely in-frame clones and lacks some. This sample yields more than 140,000 clones, of which approximately 80% are seen a single time; around 6.1% belongs to the top ten. Regarding the study as a whole: The authors considered a cluster of highly shared sequence variants likely to be a sequencing artifact.

The gene calls are TRBV4-1 and TRBJ1-1; tentative D call: TRBD1 (6 bases). The sample consisted of PBMCs. The receptor was isolated from a man in his thirties or forties in good health and CMV-seropositive. The CDR3 DNA reads TGCGCCAGCAGCCAAGATCCCGGGGGGCCTGAAGCTTTCTTT. Protein: CASSQDPGGPEAFF.